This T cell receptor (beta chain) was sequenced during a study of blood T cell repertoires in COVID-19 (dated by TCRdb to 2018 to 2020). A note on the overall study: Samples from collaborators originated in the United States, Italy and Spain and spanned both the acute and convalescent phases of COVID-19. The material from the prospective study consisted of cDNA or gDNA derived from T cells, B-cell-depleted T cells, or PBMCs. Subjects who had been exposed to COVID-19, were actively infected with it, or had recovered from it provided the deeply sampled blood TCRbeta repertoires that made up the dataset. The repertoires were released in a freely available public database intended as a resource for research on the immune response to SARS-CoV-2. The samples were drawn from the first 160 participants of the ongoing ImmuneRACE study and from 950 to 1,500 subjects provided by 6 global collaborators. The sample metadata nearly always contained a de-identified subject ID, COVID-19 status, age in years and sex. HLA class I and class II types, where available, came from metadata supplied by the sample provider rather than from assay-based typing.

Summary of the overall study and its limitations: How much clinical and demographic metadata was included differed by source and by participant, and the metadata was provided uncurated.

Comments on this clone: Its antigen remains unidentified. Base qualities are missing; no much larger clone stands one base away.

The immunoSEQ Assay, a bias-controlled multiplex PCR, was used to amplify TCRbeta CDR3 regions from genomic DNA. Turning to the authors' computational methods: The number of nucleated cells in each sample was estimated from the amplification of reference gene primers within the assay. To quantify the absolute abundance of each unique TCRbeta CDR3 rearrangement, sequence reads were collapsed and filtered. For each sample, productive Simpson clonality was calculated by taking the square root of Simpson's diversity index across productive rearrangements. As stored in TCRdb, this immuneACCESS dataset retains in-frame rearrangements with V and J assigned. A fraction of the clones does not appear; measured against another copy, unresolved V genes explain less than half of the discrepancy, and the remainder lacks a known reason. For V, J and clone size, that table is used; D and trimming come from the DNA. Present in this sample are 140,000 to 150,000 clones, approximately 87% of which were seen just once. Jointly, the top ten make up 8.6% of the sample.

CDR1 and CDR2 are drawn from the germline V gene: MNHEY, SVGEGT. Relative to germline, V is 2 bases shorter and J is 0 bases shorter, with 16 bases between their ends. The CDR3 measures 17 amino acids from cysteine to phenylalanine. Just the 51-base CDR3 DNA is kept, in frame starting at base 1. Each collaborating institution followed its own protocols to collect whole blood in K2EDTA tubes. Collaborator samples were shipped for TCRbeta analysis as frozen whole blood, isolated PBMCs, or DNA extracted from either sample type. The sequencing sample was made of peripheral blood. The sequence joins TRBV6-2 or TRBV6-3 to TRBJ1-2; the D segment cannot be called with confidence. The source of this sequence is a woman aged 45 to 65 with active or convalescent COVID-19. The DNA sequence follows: TGTGCCAGCAGTTACACCTCGGGAGGGCTTGCTAACTATGGCTACACCTTC. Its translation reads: CASSYTSGGLANYGYTF.